A single sample is the source of the 23 T cell receptor beta chains below, sequenced in a study of T cell repertoires in cytomegalovirus infection. These receptors' antigens are unknown. TCRdb passed the reads through MiXCR, listing each CDR3 protein once. The table shows some 800,000 distinct CDR3 sequences, with 25% to 35% occurring only once. The input for sequencing was cultured CD8+ T cells from PBMCs, taken from culture after CMV antigen stimulation. These receptors were obtained from a human donor in good health (CMV status not recorded). Some clones in this sample may be carry-over from other donors' samples.

This clonotype was counted many times. The rearrangement links TRBV7-2 to TRBJ2-5; TRBD1 agrees at 8 bases. CDR3 length equals 18 residues. Germline-derived CDR1 and CDR2 are SGHTA and FQGNSA. The trim removed 3 bases at V and 3 bases at J, leaving 15 bases unmatched. The CDR3 here is CASSLALGDRHSEETQYF. CDR3 coding DNA: TGTGCCAGCAGCTTGGCCCTGGGGGACAGGCACTCGGAAGAGACCCAGTACTTC.

V gene TRBV20-1 combines with J gene TRBJ2-1; 9 positions agree with TRBD1. The V gene's germline CDR1 is DFQATT and CDR2 SNEGSKA (reference sequence). Trimming at V came to 2 bases and at J to 1 base, leaving 6 bases not matched to a gene. CDR3 length: 16 residues. CDR3 nucleotide sequence: TGCAGTGCTAGAACTACGGGACAGGGTTCCTACAATGAGCAGTTCTTC. This codes for CSARTTGQGSYNEQFF.

The rearrangement uses TRBV7-9 and TRBJ2-6; TRBD1 aligns across 7 bases. V dropped 5 bases and J dropped 3; count of bases not matched to a gene: 16. The CDR3 runs 19 residues. CDR1 is SEHNR, CDR2 FQNEAQ, per germline (reference sequence). The DNA of the CDR3 is TGTGCCAGCAGCATCACCGGGACAGCGTACCCCTATGGGGCCAACGTCCTGACTTTC. Residues: CASSITGTAYPYGANVLTF.

Only a few counts were recorded for this clonotype. This chain links TRBV7-9 with TRBJ2-3, with 8 bases identical to TRBD2. Losses at the gene ends were 1 base for V and 2 bases for J; bases not matched to a gene: 5. This CDR3 spans 16 amino acids. Germline CDR1 SEHNR, CDR2 FQNEAQ (reference sequence). CDR3 coding DNA: TGTGCCAGCAGCTTAGAGGGAGCGGGGGCCACAGATACGCAGTATTTT. This sequence encodes CASSLEGAGATDTQYF.

The rearrangement uses TRBV4-3 and TRBJ2-2; D ambiguous. Between the trimmed V and J ends, which lost 2 bases and 7 bases, there was a span of 17 bases. Germline V gene data show CDR1 as LGHNA and CDR2 as YSLEER. This CDR3 has 16 amino acids. The CDR3 sequence is CASSQNSPDTYGELFF. CDR3 sequence (DNA): TGCGCCAGCAGCCAAAACTCCCCCGACACTTACGGGGAGCTGTTTTTT.

In this sample, this clonotype turned up many times. V and J are TRBV7-9 and TRBJ1-1; D is undetermined. The V gene lost 5 bases and the J gene lost 1 base, with 5 bases spanning the gap. Germline V gene sequence: CDR1 SEHNR, CDR2 FQNEAQ (reference sequence). This CDR3 is 12 amino acids long. CDR3 sequence: CASSPSNTEAFF. In nucleotides, the CDR3 is TGTGCCAGCAGCCCCTCGAACACTGAAGCTTTCTTT.

Only a few counts were recorded for this clonotype. The rearrangement joins TRBV4-1 to TRBJ2-7; D could derive from TRBD1 or TRBD2 (5 bases each). V gave up 1 base and J gave up 0 bases, with 10 bases separating them. CDR3 length equals 15 residues. The V gene's germline CDR1 is MGHRA and CDR2 YSYEKL. This CDR3 reads CASSQVRGPSYEQYF. DNA of the CDR3: TGCGCCAGCAGCCAAGTTAGGGGACCCTCCTACGAGCAGTACTTC.

The V gene is TRBV6-6, the J gene TRBJ2-7; maybe TRBD1 (7 bases). V was pared by 9 bases and J by 4 bases, with 16 bases between. This CDR3 spans 13 amino acids. CDR1 is MNHNY, CDR2 SVGAGI, per germline (reference sequence). The chain's CDR3 is CARNRGGLYEQYV. The CDR3 DNA reads TGTGCCAGGAACAGGGGAGGTTTGTACGAGCAGTACGTC.

Many counts were recorded for this clonotype. This chain joins TRBV7-9 and TRBJ2-7, with D perhaps TRBD1 or TRBD2 (5 bases each). V lost 1 base and J lost 1, with 23 bases in between. CDR1 is SEHNR, CDR2 FQNEAQ, per germline (reference sequence). This CDR3 is built from 19 residues. CDR3 loop: CASSLDPESLGGGSYEQYF. The CDR3 region has the DNA TGTGCCAGCAGCTTAGACCCGGAGTCTTTAGGTGGGGGTTCCTACGAGCAGTACTTC.

This clonotype was observed a few times. The gene calls are TRBV12-3 or TRBV12-4 and TRBJ1-5; D unresolved. There are 13 residues in the CDR3. V shed 4 bases and J shed 1 base, with 5 bases lying between them. The CDR3 sequence is CASSSQSNQPQHF. CDR3 bases: TGTGCCAGCAGTTCCCAAAGCAATCAGCCCCAGCATTTT.

This clonotype was seen once. The chain joins TRBV14 to TRBJ1-2; no reliable D call. Germline lookup yields CDR1 SGHDN and CDR2 FVKESK. V lost 4 bases and J lost 0, with 9 bases in between. The CDR3 sequence is 14 residues long. The CDR3 DNA reads as TGTGCCAGCAGCCCGATTTTTCCTAACTATGGCTACACCTTC. It yields the protein CASSPIFPNYGYTF.

This clonotype turned up a few times. The chain combines TRBV6-4 with TRBJ2-7, with D unresolved. Per germline, CDR1 MRHNA and CDR2 SNTAGT. V was cut by 7 bases and J by 3 bases, with 19 bases left in between. The CDR3 loop spans 15 amino acids. CDR3 sequence: CASTYGSKGIYEQYV. The DNA of the CDR3 is TGTGCCAGCACCTATGGGTCTAAGGGCATCTACGAGCAGTACGTC.

This chain joins TRBV19 and TRBJ2-3, with D possibly TRBD1 on 5 matching bases. CDR1 LNHDA and CDR2 SQIVND come from the germline V gene (reference sequence). The CDR3 contains 13 residues. The V end lost 8 bases, the J end lost 4 bases, and 13 bases lay between the germline ends. The CDR3 nucleotides are TGTGCCAGTTGGGCTGGGGCGGCAGATACGCAGTATTTT. Amino acids: CASWAGAADTQYF.

This clonotype was picked up many times. The rearrangement links TRBV7-2 to TRBJ2-7; D may match TRBD1 or TRBD2 (6 bases each). Germline CDR1 and CDR2: SGHTA and FQGNSA. V was trimmed by 2 bases and J by 2 bases, leaving 10 bases between them. The CDR3 spans 14 residues. DNA of the CDR3: TGTGCCAGCAGCTTATTGGGGGGCCCCTACGAGCAGTACGTC. It codes for CASSLLGGPYEQYV.

The chain couples TRBV6-5 to TRBJ2-2; 9 nucleotides align to TRBD2. V dropped 5 bases and J dropped 7; count of bases not matched to a gene: 14. CDR1 and CDR2 (germline): MNHEY, SVGAGI. The CDR3 covers 17 residues. The CDR3 loop is CASSPLVASGVGGELFF. The CDR3 nucleotides are TGTGCCAGCAGTCCACTCGTGGCTAGCGGGGTGGGCGGGGAGCTGTTTTTT.

This clonotype was counted only a few times. This CDR3 reads CASSQDTRGRQETQYF. The CDR3 nucleotides are TGCGCCAGCAGCCAAGATACGCGGGGGAGACAAGAGACCCAGTACTTC. V gene TRBV4-1 combines with J gene TRBJ2-5; TRBD2 agrees at 7 bases. The CDR3 spans 16 residues. Germline CDR1 is MGHRA and CDR2 is YSYEKL. V shed 0 bases, J shed 2 bases, and the junction held 6 bases outside the gene matches.

This clonotype was seen ten or more times. The chain joins TRBV6-2 or TRBV6-3 to TRBJ2-1; D possibly corresponds to TRBD2 (6 bases). Trimming shortened V by 5 bases and J by 6 bases, and 11 bases separated the two germline ends. The CDR3 is 13 residues long. Germline V CDR1 and CDR2: MNHEY, SVGEGT. This CDR3 is CASSPDYLNEQFF. DNA of the CDR3: TGTGCCAGCAGTCCGGACTACCTCAATGAGCAGTTCTTC.

There are a few counts of this clonotype. The chain joins TRBV20-1 to TRBJ2-5, with 11 bases lining up with TRBD2. Germline-derived CDR1 and CDR2 are DFQATT and SNEGSKA (reference sequence). The CDR3 runs 14 residues. Germline trimming cut 6 bases from V and 1 base from J; bases unmatched to any gene: 4. In nucleotides, the CDR3 is TGCAGTGCATCCGGGACTAGCGGCCAAGAGACCCAGTACTTC. Amino acids: CSASGTSGQETQYF.

This chain links TRBV6-2 or TRBV6-3 with TRBJ2-2, with 12 bases that match TRBD2. The CDR3 has 16 amino acids. V gave up 0 bases and J gave up 6 bases; unmatched junction bases: 2. The germline CDR1 and CDR2 sequences are MNHEY and SVGEGT. CDR3 coding DNA: TGTGCCAGCAGTTACTCCGGACTAGCGGGGTCCGGGGAGCTGTTTTTT. Its translation: CASSYSGLAGSGELFF.

The chain employs TRBV5-6 and TRBJ2-7; TRBD1 matches 7 bases. The CDR3 is made up of 16 amino acids. Germline CDR1 and CDR2: SGHDT and YYEEEE. J gave up 4 bases and V 2 bases, and 12 bases lay outside the gene matches. The CDR3, as DNA: TGTGCCAGCAGCTTTTGGGACAGCCCTGAGCATTACGAGCAGTACTTC. Its protein product is CASSFWDSPEHYEQYF.

The table lists this clonotype with a few counts. The CDR3 coding sequence is TGTGCCAGCAGAGCAACAGGGACCCAAGAGACCCAGTACTTC. Encoded protein: CASRATGTQETQYF. The chain is built from TRBV12-3 or TRBV12-4 and TRBJ2-5, with D possibly TRBD1 on 6 matching bases. V was trimmed by 6 bases and J by 1 base, leaving 12 bases between them. This CDR3 is built from 14 residues.

This chain links TRBV12-3 or TRBV12-4 with TRBJ2-3; TRBD2 aligns across 10 bases. The CDR3 is 15 amino acids. The V and J ends lost 7 bases and 4 bases, in that order; junction bases with no gene match: 8. CDR3 region: CASNLPGLASDTQYF. CDR3 nucleotide sequence: TGTGCCAGCAACCTTCCGGGACTAGCGTCAGATACGCAGTATTTT.

This sequence joins TRBV2 and TRBJ1-1; D not certain. V was pared by 3 bases and J by 7 bases, with 6 bases between. CDR3 size: 11 residues. Germline CDR1 reads SNHLY; CDR2 reads FYNNEI. CDR3 nucleotides: TGTGCCAGCAGTGATGAATATGAAGCTTTCTTT. It translates to CASSDEYEAFF.